This T cell receptor beta chain was observed in a study of blood T cell repertoires in COVID-19. The overall study: Sources were T cells, B-cell-depleted T cells, or PBMCs; the material itself was cDNA or gDNA.

Data came from immunoSEQ multiplex PCR; TCRdb stores just in-frame clones and leaves some out. Among about 40,000 clones listed, roughly 80% were seen once. Germline CDR1 reads LNHDA; CDR2 reads SQIVND (reference sequence). V was clipped by 3 bases and J by 1 base, with 9 bases between them. The CDR3 covers 14 residues. Sequencing was carried out using peripheral blood. The genes are TRBV19 and TRBJ1-1, with D possibly TRBD1 on 5 matching bases. The clonotype comes from a human donor with acute or convalescent COVID-19. The donor label of this sample is uncertain. CDR3 loop: CASSITGGNTEAFF. Written as DNA, the CDR3 is TGTGCCAGTAGTATCACAGGTGGGAACACTGAAGCTTTCTTT.